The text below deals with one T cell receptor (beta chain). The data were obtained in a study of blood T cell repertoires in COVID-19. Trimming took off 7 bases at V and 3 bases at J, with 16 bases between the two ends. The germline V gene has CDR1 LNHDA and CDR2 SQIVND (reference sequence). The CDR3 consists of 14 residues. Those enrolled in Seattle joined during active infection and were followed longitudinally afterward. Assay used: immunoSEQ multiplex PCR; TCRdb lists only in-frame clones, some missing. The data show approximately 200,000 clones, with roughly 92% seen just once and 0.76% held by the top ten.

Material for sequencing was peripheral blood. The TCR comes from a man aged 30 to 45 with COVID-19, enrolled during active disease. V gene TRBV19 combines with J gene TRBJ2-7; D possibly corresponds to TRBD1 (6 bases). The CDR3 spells CASKHGGDGYEQYF. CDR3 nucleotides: TGTGCCAGTAAGCATGGGGGCGACGGCTACGAGCAGTACTTC.